This T cell receptor (beta chain) was captured by sequencing in a study of T cells after yellow fever vaccination. Study background: Preparation of the low-cell-number fractions used SMART-Seq v4 Ultra Low Input. Study-wide results and caveats: Faster peaking, at day 5 versus 15, marked a secondary response that was weaker. The booster saw the reappearance of most primary-vaccination clones (around 96% CD4, 80% to 90% CD8).

The CDR3 loop spans 12 amino acids. Germline loops: CDR1 DFQATT, CDR2 SNEGSKA (reference sequence). The ends were cut back, 7 bases at V and 9 bases at J, with 16 bases in the middle. This clonotype was seen ten or more times. Its antigen remains unidentified. For TCR, cDNA came from 5'RACE template switching, which added a universal primer site and UMIs. TCRdb fed the 5' RACE reads into MiXCR, producing one record per CDR3 protein. The table includes approximately 330,000 distinct CDR3 sequences, approximately 4% detected once. The chain carries TRBV20-1 and TRBJ2-1, with D unclear. The sequences come from PBMCs, collected 5 days after the yellow fever booster vaccination. This receptor was taken from a man in his late teens or twenties who received the YFV17D yellow fever vaccine. In nucleotides, the CDR3 is TGCAGTGGTCGGGCTGGCGACGGTGAGCAGTTCTTC. It is translated as CSGRAGDGEQFF.